This record looks at one TCR beta chain sequence and its context. RNA transcripts were the source from which TCR beta CDR3 regions were amplified. HTBI-primed RT-PCR formed the first round, and a multiplex PCR formed the second. TCRdb reprocessed the multiplex PCR reads with MiXCR, giving one entry per CDR3 protein. The sample carries roughly 700,000 distinct CDR3 sequences, roughly two fifths recorded once. This sample stems from a study of Graves' ophthalmopathy and Graves' hyperthyroidism. Sequenced input: peripheral blood. The TCR comes from an adult man with Graves' ophthalmopathy.

Written as DNA, the CDR3 is TGTGCCAGCAGCTTCAAGCGGGGGGGGACCCAGTACTTC. Translating it yields CASSFKRGGTQYF. The chain links TRBV7-2 to TRBJ2-5, with 10 bases identical to TRBD2. This CDR3 comprises 13 residues. The ends lost 3 bases at V and 7 bases at J; junction bases unmatched: 2. Germline assignment: CDR1 SGHTA and CDR2 FQGNSA.